Listed below are T cell receptor beta chains from one sample, sequenced in a study of vaccination and CD4 T cells after COVID-19. What these receptors recognize is not known. TCRdb itself ran the PCR reads through MiXCR, one entry per CDR3 protein. The sample contains tens of thousands of distinct CDR3 sequences, 30% to 35% of which appear only once. This specimen consisted of CD4+ T cells from blood, cultured in vitro, obtained about 7 months after SARS-CoV-2 vaccination. The receptor set was obtained from a human donor who had recovered from COVID-19. Each CDR3 is given with its conserved first and last residue. Each record gives: J gene, V gene, clone size, D gene, CDR3 DNA, CDR3 protein. D genes are given only for firm matches. Clone size, where shown, is once, few, many, or a class for clones that have expanded.

J gene: TRBJ2-7
V gene: TRBV7-2
clone size: few
D gene: TRBD2
CDR3 DNA: TGTGCCAGCAGCCCCCTGGGGGGGTACGAGCAGTACTTC
CDR3 protein: CASSPLGGYEQYF

J gene: TRBJ2-6
V gene: TRBV7-2
clone size: few
D gene: NA
CDR3 DNA: TGTGCCAGCAGCTTATTGAGGGCTGGGGCCAACGTCCTGACTTTC
CDR3 protein: CASSLLRAGANVLTF

J gene: TRBJ2-5
V gene: TRBV20-1
clone size: few
D gene: NA
CDR3 DNA: TGCAGTGCAACGGAGGGAGTAGAGACCCAGTACTTC
CDR3 protein: CSATEGVETQYF

J gene: TRBJ2-5
V gene: TRBV29-1
clone size: few
D gene: NA
CDR3 DNA: TGCAGCGGAACAGGGGAGGGAGAGACCCAGTACTTC
CDR3 protein: CSGTGEGETQYF

J gene: TRBJ2-1
V gene: TRBV20-1
clone size: once
D gene: NA
CDR3 DNA: TGCAGTGCTAGAGGCCCCGTGCAGTCCTTC
CDR3 protein: CSARGPVQSF

J gene: TRBJ2-1
V gene: TRBV15
clone size: NA
D gene: TRBD1
CDR3 DNA: TGTGCCACCAGCTTGACAGGGGAGGATGAGCAGTTCTTC
CDR3 protein: CATSLTGEDEQFF

J gene: TRBJ1-1
V gene: TRBV20-1
clone size: NA
D gene: NA
CDR3 DNA: TGCAGTGCTTTTCGACAAAACACTGAAGCTTTCTTT
CDR3 protein: CSAFRQNTEAFF

J gene: TRBJ2-1
V gene: TRBV10-3
clone size: NA
D gene: NA
CDR3 DNA: TGTGCCATCACAGGTGGGGACTCCAATACCAATGAGCAGTTCTTC
CDR3 protein: CAITGGDSNTNEQFF

J gene: TRBJ2-7
V gene: TRBV28
clone size: NA
D gene: NA
CDR3 DNA: TGTGCCAGCAGTTTGGGGCGGGGAACCCGCTACGAGCAGTACTTC
CDR3 protein: CASSLGRGTRYEQYF

J gene: TRBJ2-7
V gene: TRBV20-1
clone size: NA
D gene: TRBD2
CDR3 DNA: TGCAGTGCCGATACGGGGATAGCGGGAGTTGGCTCCTACGAGCAGTACTTC
CDR3 protein: CSADTGIAGVGSYEQYF

J gene: TRBJ2-5
V gene: TRBV7-7
clone size: NA
D gene: TRBD2
CDR3 DNA: TGTGCTAGCAGCTTGGGAGGGACGATGGAGACCCAGTACTTC
CDR3 protein: CASSLGGTMETQYF

J gene: TRBJ2-1
V gene: TRBV20-1
clone size: few
D gene: TRBD1
CDR3 DNA: TGCAGTGCCCCCGAGTTTGGACAGGGGGTACAGTTCTTC
CDR3 protein: CSAPEFGQGVQFF

J gene: TRBJ1-2
V gene: TRBV20-1
clone size: NA
D gene: TRBD1
CDR3 DNA: TGCAGTGCTAGTGACAGGGGTTCTAGCGGCTACACCTTC
CDR3 protein: CSASDRGSSGYTF

J gene: TRBJ1-5
V gene: TRBV28
clone size: few
D gene: TRBD1
CDR3 DNA: TGTGCCAGCAGTGGAAGGACAGGGGGCTCGCGTCAGCCCCAGCATTTT
CDR3 protein: CASSGRTGGSRQPQHF

J gene: TRBJ2-1
V gene: TRBV15
clone size: NA
D gene: TRBD2
CDR3 DNA: TGTGCCACCAGCAGGGAATGGTCCGCTAGCGGGAGTAATGAGCAGTTCTTC
CDR3 protein: CATSREWSASGSNEQFF

J gene: TRBJ1-2
V gene: TRBV6-5
clone size: few
D gene: NA
CDR3 DNA: TGTGCCAGCAGTTACTCGCCCGGGAACGCTGCTGGCTACACCTTC
CDR3 protein: CASSYSPGNAAGYTF

J gene: TRBJ1-6
V gene: TRBV20-1
clone size: few
D gene: NA
CDR3 DNA: TGCAGTGCGGCATCGAACAATTCACCCCTCCACTTT
CDR3 protein: CSAASNNSPLHF